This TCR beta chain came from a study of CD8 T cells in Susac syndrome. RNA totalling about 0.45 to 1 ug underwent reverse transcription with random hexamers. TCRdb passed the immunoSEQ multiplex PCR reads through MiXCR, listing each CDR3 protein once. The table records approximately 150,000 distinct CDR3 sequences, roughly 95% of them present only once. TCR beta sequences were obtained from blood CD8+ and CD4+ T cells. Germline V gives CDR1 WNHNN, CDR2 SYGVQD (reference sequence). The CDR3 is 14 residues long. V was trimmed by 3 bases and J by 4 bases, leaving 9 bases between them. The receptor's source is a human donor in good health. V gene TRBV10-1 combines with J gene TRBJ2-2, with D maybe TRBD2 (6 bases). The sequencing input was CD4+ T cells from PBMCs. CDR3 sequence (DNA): TGCGCCAGCAGTGATCGGGGGTTCACCGGGGAGCTGTTTTTT. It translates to CASSDRGFTGELFF.